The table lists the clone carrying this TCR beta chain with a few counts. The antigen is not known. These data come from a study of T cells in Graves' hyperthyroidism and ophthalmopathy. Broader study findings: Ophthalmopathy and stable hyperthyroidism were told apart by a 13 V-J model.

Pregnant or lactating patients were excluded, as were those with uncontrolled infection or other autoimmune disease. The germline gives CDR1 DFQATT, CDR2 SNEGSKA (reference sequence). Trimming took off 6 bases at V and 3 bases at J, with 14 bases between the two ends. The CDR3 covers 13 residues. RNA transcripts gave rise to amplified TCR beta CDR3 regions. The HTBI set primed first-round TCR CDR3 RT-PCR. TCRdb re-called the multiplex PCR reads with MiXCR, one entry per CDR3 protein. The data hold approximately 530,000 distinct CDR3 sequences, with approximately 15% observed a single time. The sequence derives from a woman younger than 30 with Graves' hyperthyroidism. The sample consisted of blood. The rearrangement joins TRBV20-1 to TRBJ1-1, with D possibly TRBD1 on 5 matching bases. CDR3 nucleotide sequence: TGCAGTGCCAAGACCGGGACTCACACTGAAGCTTTCTTT. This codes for CSAKTGTHTEAFF.